Listed here are 17 T cell receptor beta chains from one sample, sequenced in a study of T cell responses to AZD1222 COVID-19 vaccine. Method: immunoSEQ multiplex PCR; TCRdb's copy keeps in-frame clones and lacks some. The sample holds approximately 79,000 clones, 70% to 90% seen once. The source material was peripheral blood, sampled on day 0 of AZD1222 vaccination. These receptors were obtained from an adult in good health.

This clone was seen only once. The chain is built from TRBV19 and TRBJ1-5; 8 nucleotides align to TRBD1. Germline loops: CDR1 LNHDA, CDR2 SQIVND (reference sequence). This CDR3 has 15 residues. After removal of 5 bases from V and 6 bases from J, the junction contained 9 bases not matched to a gene. CDR3 sequence (DNA): TGTGCCAGTAGTGCCGCAGGGGGCTTTGGTCAGCCCCAGCATTTT. Residues: CASSAAGGFGQPQHF.

In its sample, this clone was seen a few times. The gene calls are TRBV28 and TRBJ1-1; no clear D. Germline assignment: CDR1 MDHEN and CDR2 SYDVKM. The CDR3 loop spans 13 amino acids. Between the trimmed V and J ends, which lost 2 bases and 6 bases, there was a span of 10 bases. The CDR3 protein is CASSLESGAEAFF. CDR3 DNA: TGTGCCAGCAGTTTAGAATCTGGGGCTGAAGCTTTCTTT.

The J gene is TRBJ1-2, the V gene TRBV4-2; D ambiguous. Trimming left V 1 base short and J 0 bases short, with 9 bases between. The CDR3 has 15 amino acids. CDR1 is LGHNA and CDR2 is YNFKEQ in the germline V gene. The CDR3 DNA is TGTGCCAGCAGCCAAGTGTCAAGAGCTAACTATGGCTACACCTTC. Its protein is CASSQVSRANYGYTF.

The V and J genes are TRBV5-6 and TRBJ2-1; 7 bases are a match to TRBD2. Germline V gives CDR1 SGHDT, CDR2 YYEEEE. CDR3 length equals 16 residues. With V trimmed by 4 bases and J by 5 bases, 12 bases remained unmatched. The CDR3 DNA follows: TGTGCCAGCAGCCGGGATCGGGGGGTTGGTGACAATGAGCAGTTCTTC. Its translation is CASSRDRGVGDNEQFF.

The CDR3 DNA is TGTGCCAGCAGTGCGATCTCGGGACTTGGGGATTCACCCCTCCACTTT. Protein product: CASSAISGLGDSPLHF. The genes are TRBV6-1 and TRBJ1-6, with D possibly matching TRBD1 (5 bases). The CDR3 is 16 amino acids. The V end was cut by 4 bases, the J end by 8 bases, with 18 bases between. Germline V lookup: CDR1 MNHNS, CDR2 SASEGT.

CDR3 in DNA: TGTGCCAGCAGCCCAGGGGACAGGGAAGTTAAGGGCTACACCTTC. Protein sequence: CASSPGDREVKGYTF. The V call is TRBV7-9, the J call TRBJ1-2; 9 bases map to TRBD1. Germline CDR1 reads SEHNR; CDR2 reads FQNEAQ (reference sequence). CDR3 length: 15 amino acids. V lost 5 bases and J lost 8; bases outside the gene matches: 12.

This chain uses TRBV12-3 or TRBV12-4 with TRBJ1-2; D is uncertain. Deletions cut 3 bases from V and 3 bases from J, with 8 bases between. This CDR3 contains 13 residues. In DNA form, the CDR3 reads TGTGCCAGCAGTTTCCTGGCGGACTATGGCTACACCTTC. Translation gives CASSFLADYGYTF.

The V and J genes are TRBV6-4 and TRBJ2-2; maybe TRBD1 (6 bases). Germline CDR1 is MRHNA and CDR2 is SNTAGT. V gave up 4 bases and J gave up 4 bases, with 13 bases separating them. The CDR3 is 15 amino acids. CDR3 nucleotides: TGTGCCAGCAGTGCTATACAGGGTGCCACCGGGGAGCTGTTTTTT. It translates to CASSAIQGATGELFF.

The V and J genes are TRBV5-5 and TRBJ1-2; the D gene is possibly TRBD1 (6 bases). The CDR3 runs to 16 residues. V was pared by 3 bases and J by 1 base, with 16 bases between. The germline CDR1 and CDR2 sequences are SGHKS and YYEKEE (reference sequence). In nucleotides, the CDR3 is TGTGCCAGCAGCTGGCTTGACAGGCTGGTTAACTATGGCTACACCTTC. This translates into CASSWLDRLVNYGYTF.

The chain combines TRBV6-1 with TRBJ2-2, with 7 positions matching TRBD1. Germline loops: CDR1 MNHNS, CDR2 SASEGT. Germline trimming cut 1 base from V and 7 bases from J; bases unmatched to any gene: 6. There are 15 residues in the CDR3. CDR3: CASSEVQGYSGELFF. The CDR3 bases are TGTGCCAGCAGTGAAGTACAGGGGTATAGCGGGGAGCTGTTTTTT.

The V call is TRBV5-1, the J call TRBJ2-2; TRBD2 is a possible D gene (7 bases). V lost 0 bases, J lost 4 bases, and 13 bases lay in between. The germline V gene has CDR1 SGHRS and CDR2 YFSETQ. The CDR3 sequence is 16 residues long. The CDR3 is CASSLARGASTGELFF. In DNA, the CDR3 is TGCGCCAGCAGCTTGGCACGGGGGGCGAGCACCGGGGAGCTGTTTTTT.

The chain carries TRBV27 and TRBJ1-1; 7 nucleotides match TRBD1. This CDR3 spans 15 amino acids. Germline CDR1 and CDR2: MNHEY and SMNVEV (reference sequence). V was clipped by 7 bases and J by 1 base; unmatched bases: 9. The CDR3 DNA is TGTGCCAGCACCCTACAGGGGTTCGGGAACACTGAAGCTTTCTTT. It specifies CASTLQGFGNTEAFF.

V and J are TRBV7-9 and TRBJ1-2, with 7 bases that match TRBD1. Trimming cost V 4 bases and J 5 bases; bases outside gene matches: 4. This CDR3 is 13 amino acids long. In germline, CDR1 is SEHNR, CDR2 FQNEAQ (reference sequence). This chain's CDR3 is CASSSTGKYGYTF. In DNA form, the CDR3 reads TGTGCCAGCAGCTCGACAGGGAAGTATGGCTACACCTTC.

V gene TRBV25-1 combines with J gene TRBJ1-2, with a weak D call TRBD1 (5 bases). CDR3 length: 16 residues. Trimming left V 3 bases short and J 4 bases short, with 18 bases between. The V gene's germline CDR1 is MGHDK and CDR2 SYGVNS. CDR3 region: CASSDSKQGRTYGYTF. In nucleotides, the CDR3 is TGTGCCAGCAGTGATAGTAAGCAGGGACGTACCTATGGCTACACCTTC.

The table lists this clone with a count of one. The J gene is TRBJ2-3, the V gene TRBV11-2; 7 positions agree with TRBD2. Unmatched junction bases numbered 7, after V lost 1 base and J lost 6 bases. The CDR3 runs 15 residues. Germline V gene lookup returns CDR1 SGHAT and CDR2 FQNNGV. CDR3 nucleotides: TGTGCCAGCAGCTTAGGCGGGCGGGAGATGGATACGCAGTATTTT. Amino acids: CASSLGGREMDTQYF.

The rearrangement joins TRBV25-1 to TRBJ2-7; 8 nucleotides align to TRBD2. V lost 4 bases to trimming and J lost 6 bases; unmatched junction nucleotides: 11. Per germline, CDR1 MGHDK and CDR2 SYGVNS. CDR3 length: 15 amino acids. The chain's CDR3 is CASSVAGLETAEQYF. CDR3 DNA sequence: TGTGCCAGCAGTGTAGCGGGACTAGAAACCGCCGAGCAGTACTTC.

The V and J genes are TRBV5-4 and TRBJ2-3; D unresolved. This CDR3 comprises 16 residues. The V end lost 3 bases, the J end lost 4 bases, and 18 bases lay between the germline ends. The germline V gene encodes CDR1 SGHNT and CDR2 YYREEE (reference sequence). Here the CDR3 DNA reads TGTGCCAGCAGCTCTCGACAAGACCTAAGGCCAGATACGCAGTATTTT. It translates to CASSSRQDLRPDTQYF.